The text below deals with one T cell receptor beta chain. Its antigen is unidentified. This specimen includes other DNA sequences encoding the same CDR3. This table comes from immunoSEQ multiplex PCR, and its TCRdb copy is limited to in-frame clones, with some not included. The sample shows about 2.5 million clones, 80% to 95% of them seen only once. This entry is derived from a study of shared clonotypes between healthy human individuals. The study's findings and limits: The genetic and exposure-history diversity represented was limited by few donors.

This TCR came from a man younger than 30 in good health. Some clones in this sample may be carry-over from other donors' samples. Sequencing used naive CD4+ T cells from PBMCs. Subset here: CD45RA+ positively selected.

The CDR3 here is CASSLQGDYGYTF. The CDR3 region has the DNA TGCGCCAGCAGCTTACAGGGGGACTATGGCTACACCTTC. The chain is built from TRBV5-1 and TRBJ1-2; 8 bases are shared with TRBD1. Germline-derived CDR1 and CDR2 are SGHRS and YFSETQ. The CDR3 sequence is 13 residues long. V lost 2 bases, J lost 3 bases, and 0 bases stayed unmatched.